This TCR beta chain stems from a study of T cells in women clearing cervical HPV infection. Clones were read by immunoSEQ multiplex PCR, and TCRdb kept only the in-frame ones, dropping some. The specimen's table records 36,000 or so clones. Findings and limits, study-wide: CIN3+ cases had significantly higher TCR richness than controls; evenness did not differ.

As concerns this clone: Its antigen is currently unknown.

Sequences were obtained from blood buffy coat. The clonotype comes from a woman aged 18-69 years with a cervical HPV16 infection that either progressed to CIN3+ or cleared (not recorded which).

CDR3 DNA (partial): TGTGCCAGCAGCCAAGTTCAAAATAGCGGGGGAGGTGAG. Translated: CASSQVQNSGGGE. The full CDR3 sequence reads CASSQVQNSGGGEQFF. The chain carries TRBV4-2 and TRBJ2-1; TRBD2 matches 9 bases. With the read ending 3 residues before the CDR3 end, the germline J gene is used to fill in that end. The germline gives CDR1 LGHNA, CDR2 YNFKEQ. The CDR3 is 16 residues long. Trimming removed 1 base from V and 9 bases from J; junction bases left unmatched: 10.